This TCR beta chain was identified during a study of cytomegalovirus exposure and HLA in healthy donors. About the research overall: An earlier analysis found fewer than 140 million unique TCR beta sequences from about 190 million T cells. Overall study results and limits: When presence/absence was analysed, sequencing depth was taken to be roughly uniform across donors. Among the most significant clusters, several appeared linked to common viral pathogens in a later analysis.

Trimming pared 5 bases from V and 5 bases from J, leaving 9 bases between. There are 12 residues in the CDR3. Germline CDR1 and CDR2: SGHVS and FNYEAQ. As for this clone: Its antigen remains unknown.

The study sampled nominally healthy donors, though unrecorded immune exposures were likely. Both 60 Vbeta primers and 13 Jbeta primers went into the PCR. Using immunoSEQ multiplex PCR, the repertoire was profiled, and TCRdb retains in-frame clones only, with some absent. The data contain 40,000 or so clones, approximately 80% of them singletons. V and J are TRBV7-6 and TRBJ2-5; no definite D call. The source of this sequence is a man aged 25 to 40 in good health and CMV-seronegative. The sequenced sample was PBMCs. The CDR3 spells CASSPQVETQYF. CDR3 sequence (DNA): TGTGCCAGCAGCCCTCAGGTCGAGACCCAGTACTTC.